This TCR beta chain was identified in a study of blood T cell repertoires in COVID-19. Using immunoSEQ multiplex PCR, the repertoire was profiled, and TCRdb retains in-frame clones only, with some absent. The sample shows about 170,000 clones, roughly 84% of them seen only once. The count of this clone is one. V dropped 5 bases and J dropped 8; count of bases not matched to a gene: 7. The CDR3 is 14 amino acids. The germline CDR1 and CDR2 sequences are SQVTM and ANQGSEA. This TCR was sampled from a woman at least 80 years old with active or convalescent COVID-19. This chain links TRBV29-1 with TRBJ2-1; 12 nucleotides match TRBD2. What was sequenced was peripheral blood. The CDR3 here is CSVFGLAGNYEQFF. CDR3 DNA sequence: TGCAGCGTTTTCGGACTAGCGGGAAACTATGAGCAGTTCTTC.